This TCR beta chain was identified during a study of cytomegalovirus exposure and HLA in healthy donors. J was trimmed by 2 bases and V by 0 bases; bases with no gene match: 1. CDR1 SEHNR and CDR2 FQNEAQ come from the germline V gene (reference sequence). This CDR3 is 14 amino acids long. About this clone: This CDR3 is also generated by other DNA sequences in the sample.

A multiplex PCR was run with 60 Vbeta primers and 13 Jbeta primers. This table comes from immunoSEQ multiplex PCR, and its TCRdb copy is limited to in-frame clones, with some not included. In total, the table holds about 99,000 clones. The source material was PBMCs. V and J are TRBV7-9 and TRBJ2-7; TRBD2 matches 7 bases. The sequence derives from a man aged 40-49 years in good health and CMV-seronegative. CDR3 bases: TGTGCCAGCAGCTTAGCGGGGGGGGCCTACGAGCAGTACTTC. Encoded protein: CASSLAGGAYEQYF.